This TCR beta chain emerged from a study of T cells in localized non-small cell lung cancer. Only in-frame clones appear in the TCRdb table, and some are missing; sequencing was by immunoSEQ multiplex PCR. The sample consists of tens of thousands of clones, roughly four fifths of them appearing once. The CDR3 covers 13 residues. The germline V gene encodes CDR1 GTSNPN and CDR2 SVGIG (reference sequence). V lost 0 bases and J lost 6, with 10 bases in between. The sequencing used peripheral blood, collected before any cancer treatment. The genes are TRBV30 and TRBJ2-3; D gene ambiguous. This sequence was found in a man aged 40 to 70 with stage I lung adenocarcinoma. CDR3 DNA sequence: TGTGCCTGGAGTGTCCTCGCGACGGATACGCAGTATTTT. This gives the protein CAWSVLATDTQYF.